This is a list of T cell receptor beta chains from one sample in a study of technical replicates of blood from a few donors. The assay was immunoSEQ multiplex PCR, and TCRdb's table has in-frame clones only and misses some. The sample has tens of thousands of clones, roughly 94% seen once. Sequenced: T cells isolated from PBMCs. These receptors all stem from a human donor in good health. Both conserved end residues are part of each CDR3. Each record gives: J gene, CDR3 length, D gene, V gene, CDR3 protein, CDR3 DNA. D genes are given only for firm matches.

>TRBJ2-7|13|.|TRBV10-3
CAIRENSAYEQYF
TGTGCCATCAGGGAAAATAGCGCCTACGAGCAGTACTTC
>TRBJ2-3|16|TRBD2|TRBV5-1
CASGSSGSMTTDTQYF
TGCGCCAGCGGGTCTAGCGGGAGTATGACCACAGATACGCAGTATTTT
>TRBJ1-4|15|.|TRBV29-1
CSVNDGRQSNEKLFF
TGCAGCGTTAACGATGGAAGACAGTCTAATGAAAAACTGTTTTTT
>TRBJ1-4|15|.|TRBV5-5
CASRKRRATNEKLFF
TGTGCCAGCAGGAAAAGGCGGGCAACTAATGAAAAACTGTTTTTT
>TRBJ2-2|13|.|TRBV5-1
CASSLYGTGELFF
TGCGCCAGCAGCTTGTACGGGACCGGGGAGCTGTTTTTT
>TRBJ2-7|14|.|TRBV6-1
CASIPWGGKYEQYF
TGTGCCAGCATCCCTTGGGGAGGCAAATACGAGCAGTACTTC
>TRBJ2-1|16|.|TRBV18
CASSPPERSSYNEQFF
TGTGCCAGCTCACCACCGGAGCGGAGCTCCTACAATGAGCAGTTCTTC
>TRBJ2-3|16|.|TRBV5-1
CASTRGGSESRDTQYF
TGCGCCAGCACGCGCGGGGGCTCCGAGAGTAGAGATACGCAGTATTTT
>TRBJ1-2|13|.|TRBV5-1
CASSPTEPWGYTF
TGCGCCAGCAGCCCCACCGAGCCGTGGGGCTACACCTTC
>TRBJ1-2|13|.|TRBV6-5
CASSYSKADGYTF
TGTGCCAGCAGTTACTCGAAGGCGGATGGCTACACCTTC
>TRBJ1-4|17|TRBD1|TRBV6-1
CASSVDRGRGANEKLFF
TGTGCCAGCAGTGTAGACAGGGGGCGGGGAGCTAATGAAAAACTGTTTTTT
>TRBJ1-1|12|.|TRBV19
CASTISGGATFF
TGTGCCAGTACCATATCGGGGGGGGCGACTTTCTTT
>TRBJ1-2|19|TRBD1|TRBV29-1
CSVEDRRWQGAIEGYGYTF
TGCAGCGTTGAAGATCGGAGATGGCAGGGGGCAATTGAAGGCTATGGCTACACCTTC
>TRBJ2-7|16|TRBD2|TRBV29-1
CSVEDREASGSYEQYF
TGCAGCGTTGAAGATAGGGAAGCTAGCGGGAGTTACGAGCAGTACTTC
>TRBJ2-1|16|TRBD2|TRBV5-1
CASSRMVAGTYNEQFF
TGCGCCAGCAGCAGAATGGTAGCGGGGACCTACAATGAGCAGTTCTTC
>TRBJ2-2|16|TRBD1|TRBV27
CASRTGKGTYTGELFF
TGTGCCAGCAGGACAGGGAAAGGAACGTACACCGGGGAGCTGTTTTTT
>TRBJ2-6|16|TRBD2|TRBV13
CASSIPGGAGANVLTF
TGTGCCAGCAGCATACCGGGAGGTGCTGGGGCCAACGTCCTGACTTTC
>TRBJ2-3|14|TRBD1|TRBV6-5
CASSYLTGPDTQYF
TGTGCCAGCAGTTACTTGACAGGGCCCGATACGCAGTATTTT
>TRBJ2-7|16|TRBD2|TRBV9
CASSVGPLAGASEQYF
TGTGCCAGCAGCGTAGGCCCCCTAGCGGGAGCGAGTGAGCAGTACTTC
>TRBJ1-2|13|TRBD1|TRBV7-9
CASSPTGIYGYTF
TGTGCCAGCAGCCCGACAGGGATCTATGGCTACACCTTC
>TRBJ1-1|14|.|TRBV27
CASRLGGLDTEAFF
TGTGCCAGCAGACTAGGGGGTTTGGACACTGAAGCTTTCTTT